The present entry profiles one T cell receptor beta chain with its context. The V gene's germline CDR1 is SGHRS and CDR2 YFSETQ. The CDR3 is 13 residues long. V lost 0 bases to trimming and J lost 3 bases, with 7 bases between them. 60 Vbeta and 13 Jbeta primers were used in PCR. TCRdb's table, derived via immunoSEQ multiplex PCR, lists solely in-frame clones and lacks some. The repertoire has approximately 150,000 clones, approximately 80% of them found once; the top ten carry roughly 4.5%. The source of the sample is a study of cytomegalovirus exposure and HLA in healthy donors. Sequencing was done on a sample of PBMCs. The sequence was obtained from a man in his forties in good health and CMV-seronegative. The chain uses TRBV5-1 and TRBJ2-7; D unresolved. DNA for the CDR3: TGCGCCAGCAGCTTGGATGGAGACTACGAGCAGTACTTC. Translating gives CASSLDGDYEQYF. Combining the CDR3 with reference TRBV5-1 and TRBJ2-7 gives the whole variable domain KAGVTQTPRYLIKTRGQQVTLSCSPISGHRSVSWYQQTPGQGLQFLFEYFSETQRNKGNFPGRFSGRQFSNSRSEMNVSTLELGDSALYLCASSLDGDYEQYFGPGTRLTVT.